The 28 T cell receptor beta chains in this list originate from one sample, sequenced in a study of blood T cell repertoires in COVID-19 (dated by TCRdb to about 2020). The library was generated by the immunoSEQ multiplex PCR assay. TCRdb took over this immuneACCESS table, retaining in-frame rearrangements with V and J assigned. Such tables are incomplete; in checked studies, under half of the missing clones stem from an unresolved V gene, and the remainder is unexplained. This sample gives roughly 30,000 clones in total; approximately 84% of them show up just once. The top ten hold about 42% of the sample. The sample was peripheral blood. The source of these receptors is a woman older than 75 with acute or convalescent COVID-19.

The chain links TRBV7-8 to TRBJ1-5, with unresolved D. This CDR3 is 13 amino acids long. The germline V gene has CDR1 SGHVS and CDR2 FQNEAQ. V lost 2 bases to trimming and J lost 7 bases, with 9 bases between them. The CDR3 bases are TGTGCCAGCAGCTTATCAGATCCCCAGCCCCAGCATTTT. Its protein product is CASSLSDPQPQHF.

This chain joins TRBV27 and TRBJ1-1; 8 nucleotides agree with TRBD1. Germline loops: CDR1 MNHEY, CDR2 SMNVEV (reference sequence). This CDR3 region has 15 residues. Germline trimming cut 2 bases from V and 7 bases from J; bases unmatched to any gene: 9. CDR3 residues: CASSLRRDRFGEAFF. The CDR3 DNA reads TGTGCCAGCAGTTTACGTCGGGACAGGTTCGGTGAAGCTTTCTTT.

V usage is TRBV18 and J usage is TRBJ1-1, with D hard to call. CDR1 KGHSH and CDR2 LQKENI come from the germline V gene. Deletions cut 3 bases from V and 3 bases from J, with 11 bases between. The CDR3 totals 14 residues. The CDR3 region is CASSPRSGDTEAFF. CDR3 DNA: TGTGCCAGCTCACCCCGCTCCGGGGACACTGAAGCTTTCTTT.

The chain joins TRBV18 to TRBJ2-7, with 10 bases identical to TRBD1. J lost 3 bases, V lost 6 bases, and 11 bases had no gene match. CDR1 and CDR2 from the germline V gene are KGHSH and LQKENI. The CDR3 is 16 residues long. CDR3 residues: CASSPDRGLLNYEQYF. The CDR3 DNA sequence: TGTGCCAGCTCCCCCGACAGGGGGCTCCTGAACTACGAGCAGTACTTC. The variable domain in full, completed from reference TRBV18 and TRBJ2-7, reads NAGVMQNPRHLVRRRGQEARLRCSPMKGHSHVYWYRQLPEEGLKFMVYLQKENIIDESGMPKERFSAEFPKEGPSILRIQQVVRGDSAAYFCASSPDRGLLNYEQYFGPGTRLTVT.

The CDR3 region has the DNA TGTGCCAGCAGCTTAGATCGTGGCAGGGAAAGATCTGGGGCCAACGTCCTGACTTTC. This translates into CASSLDRGRERSGANVLTF. The chain uses TRBV11-2 and TRBJ2-6, with D perhaps matching TRBD1 (5 bases). The ends were cut back, 0 bases at V and 1 base at J, with 16 bases in the middle. Germline V CDR1 and CDR2: SGHAT, FQNNGV. The CDR3 contains 19 residues.

This clone occurred a few times. The chain employs TRBV27 and TRBJ2-1, with D possibly TRBD1 on 6 matching bases. V was pared by 5 bases and J by 9 bases, with 11 bases between. Per germline, CDR1 MNHEY and CDR2 SMNVEV (reference sequence). This CDR3 spans 12 amino acids. The CDR3 region is CASSGRGAEQFF. CDR3 sequence (DNA): TGTGCCAGCAGTGGCAGGGGAGCTGAGCAGTTCTTC.

The chain uses TRBV28 and TRBJ2-2; D unresolved. The V end was cut by 5 bases, the J end by 1 base, with 8 bases between. Germline CDR1 reads MDHEN; CDR2 reads SYDVKM. This CDR3 region has 14 residues. CDR3 DNA: TGTGCCAGCAGTGGAGCGTTGAACACCGGGGAGCTGTTTTTT. Translated, it gives CASSGALNTGELFF.

V usage is TRBV6-2 or TRBV6-3 and J usage is TRBJ1-5; weak D call: TRBD1 (6 bases). V was shortened by 2 bases and J by 7 bases, with 15 bases between the two germline ends. In germline, CDR1 is MNHEY, CDR2 SVGEGT. CDR3 size: 15 residues. The CDR3 reads CASSYMGALGQPQHF. The DNA of the CDR3 is TGTGCCAGCAGTTACATGGGGGCGCTGGGACAGCCCCAGCATTTT.

This sequence joins TRBV6-6 and TRBJ2-2; TRBD2 matches 12 bases. The trim removed 5 bases at V and 3 bases at J, leaving 19 bases unmatched. The CDR3 is made up of 21 amino acids. Germline V gene lookup returns CDR1 MNHNY and CDR2 SVGAGI (reference sequence). CDR3 coding DNA: TGTGCCAGCAGTCACCACAGGGGGCTACGGACTAGCGGGAAATACACCGGGGAGCTGTTTTTT. It translates to CASSHHRGLRTSGKYTGELFF.

The chain has TRBV28 and TRBJ1-1, with TRBD1 as a possible D gene (6 bases). CDR1 MDHEN and CDR2 SYDVKM come from the germline V gene. The CDR3 consists of 15 residues. V was clipped by 4 bases and J by 0 bases, with 12 bases between them. CDR3 DNA: TGTGCCAGCAGTTCACCGGGACAAATGAACACTGAAGCTTTCTTT. Translated, it gives CASSSPGQMNTEAFF.

A note on this clone: Germline and junction disagree at one end, which may indicate a read error. V and J are TRBV28 and TRBJ1-1, with D unclear. The CDR3 is 10 residues long. Per the germline V gene, CDR1 is MDHEN and CDR2 is SYDVKM. The CDR3 here is CAGRRREAFF. CDR3 in DNA: TGTGCCGGCAGACGCCGGGAAGCTTTCTTT.

This chain uses TRBV9 with TRBJ1-2, with D tentatively TRBD1 (5 bases). V gave up 3 bases and J gave up 6 bases, with 15 bases separating them. The germline V gene has CDR1 SGDLS and CDR2 YYNGEE. The CDR3 sequence is 14 residues long. The CDR3 sequence: CASSAWGRVDGYTF. For the CDR3, the DNA is TGTGCCAGCAGCGCCTGGGGGAGGGTAGATGGCTACACCTTC. The entire variable domain, with the rest obtained from reference TRBV9 and TRBJ1-2, is as follows: DSGVTQTPKHLITATGQRVTLRCSPRSGDLSVYWYQQSLDQGLQFLIQYYNGEERAKGNILERFSAQQFPDLHSELNLSSLELGDSALYFCASSAWGRVDGYTFGSGTRLTVV.

The table lists this clone with a few counts. The chain combines TRBV4-1 with TRBJ1-1; 9 bases are a match to TRBD1. V was pared by 5 bases and J by 0 bases, with 4 bases of the junction left unmatched. The V gene's germline CDR1 is MGHRA and CDR2 YSYEKL. The CDR3 has 15 amino acids. The CDR3 is CASSKGQGLNTEAFF. CDR3 nucleotide sequence: TGCGCCAGCAGCAAGGGACAGGGTCTGAACACTGAAGCTTTCTTT.

The chain links TRBV5-1 to TRBJ2-7; TRBD2 matches 7 bases. Germline V gives CDR1 SGHRS, CDR2 YFSETQ. The V segment lost 0 bases and the J segment 3 bases; nucleotides outside the gene matches: 0. This CDR3 region has 13 residues. As DNA, the CDR3 is TGCGCCAGCAGCTTGGCTAGCGGCTACGAGCAGTACTTC. Protein: CASSLASGYEQYF.

The chain links TRBV15 to TRBJ1-4; 9 bases align to TRBD1. The CDR3 is 14 residues long. V trimming: 4 bases; J trimming: 5 bases; junction bases outside the gene matches: 2. The germline V gene encodes CDR1 LNHNV and CDR2 YYDKDF (reference sequence). CDR3 coding DNA: TGTGCCACCAGCAAGGACAGGGGAAATGAAAAACTGTTTTTT. This codes for CATSKDRGNEKLFF.

The V and J genes are TRBV6-5 and TRBJ2-1, with TRBD2 identical over 8 bases. V shed 8 bases and J 9 bases; nucleotides not matched to a gene: 9. CDR1 MNHEY and CDR2 SVGAGI come from the germline V gene. The CDR3 covers 13 residues. The CDR3: CASVAGSSGEQFF. The CDR3 coding sequence is TGTGCCAGCGTAGCGGGAAGCTCAGGTGAGCAGTTCTTC.

V gene TRBV6-1 combines with J gene TRBJ2-7, with 7 nucleotides matching TRBD2. After removal of 3 bases from V and 5 bases from J, the junction contained 16 bases not matched to a gene. Germline V gene data show CDR1 as MNHNS and CDR2 as SASEGT. The CDR3 consists of 17 residues. The CDR3 protein is CASSEAAGGSVAHEQYF. Written as DNA, the CDR3 is TGTGCCAGCAGTGAGGCGGCAGGCGGGAGCGTAGCCCACGAGCAGTACTTC.

CDR3 coding DNA: TGCGCCAGCAGCCTCACAGGGGTAGACTACAATGAGCAGTTCTTC. Amino acids: CASSLTGVDYNEQFF. This sequence joins TRBV5-1 and TRBJ2-1, with TRBD1 matching over 7 bases. The germline V gene has CDR1 SGHRS and CDR2 YFSETQ. V was pared by 4 bases and J by 3 bases, with 7 bases of the junction left unmatched. The CDR3 extends over 15 amino acids.

This clone was observed a few times. The V call is TRBV27, the J call TRBJ2-7; 9 bases map to TRBD1. The germline CDR1 and CDR2 sequences are MNHEY and SMNVEV (reference sequence). The CDR3 sequence is 15 residues long. V shed 4 bases and J 5 bases; nucleotides not matched to a gene: 9. This CDR3 is CASSSPGQGHHEQYF. Written as DNA, the CDR3 is TGTGCCAGCAGTTCGCCGGGACAGGGACACCACGAGCAGTACTTC.

This clone was observed a handful of times. This chain connects TRBV5-6 to TRBJ1-3; 7 nucleotides match TRBD1. The germline CDR1 and CDR2 sequences are SGHDT and YYEEEE. The CDR3 runs to 14 residues. With 0 bases clipped from V and 4 bases from J, the junction kept 1 base outside the gene matches. The chain's CDR3 is CASSLGGGGNTIYF. CDR3 bases: TGTGCCAGCAGCTTGGGAGGGGGCGGAAACACCATATATTTT.

This chain uses TRBV9 with TRBJ2-3; 8 nucleotides align to TRBD1. The CDR3 covers 15 residues. Germline CDR1 SGDLS, CDR2 YYNGEE. V was pared by 0 bases and J by 5 bases, with 5 bases of the junction left unmatched. The CDR3 is CASSVDQGAKDTQYF. The DNA for the CDR3 is TGTGCCAGCAGCGTAGACCAGGGGGCTAAAGATACGCAGTATTTT.

This clone was picked up one time. The chain employs TRBV5-1 and TRBJ2-5, with unresolved D. The V and J ends lost 4 bases and 2 bases respectively, with 6 bases between them. Germline values: CDR1 SGHRS, CDR2 YFSETQ. This CDR3 contains 12 residues. The CDR3 loop reads CASSLRQETQYF. In DNA, the CDR3 is TGCGCCAGCAGCCTAAGACAAGAGACCCAGTACTTC.

This clone appeared a single time. J is TRBJ2-7 and V is TRBV11-3; TRBD1 aligns across 8 bases. From germline, CDR1 is SGHNT and CDR2 YENEEA. Trimming at V came to 5 bases and at J to 3 bases, leaving 6 bases not matched to a gene. CDR3 length: 14 amino acids. CDR3 coding DNA: TGTGCCAGCAGCCTCCGGACAGGGAACTACGAGCAGTACTTC. Amino acid sequence: CASSLRTGNYEQYF.

The V call is TRBV23-1, the J call TRBJ2-7, with 11 bases matching TRBD2. TRBV23-1 is flagged as an ORF with uncertain function. V was clipped by 0 bases and J by 0 bases; unmatched bases: 1. The CDR3 is 16 amino acids. The CDR3 DNA follows: TGCGCCAGCAGTCAATCCGGGACTAGCGGCTCCTACGAGCAGTACTTC. Amino acids: CASSQSGTSGSYEQYF.

This clone was picked up one time. The chain carries TRBV27 and TRBJ1-3, with D hard to call. CDR1 is MNHEY, CDR2 SMNVEV, per germline (reference sequence). The CDR3 has 13 residues. V gave up 3 bases and J gave up 4 bases, with 7 bases separating them. The CDR3 DNA reads TGTGCCAGCAGTTTGAGGAACGGAAACACCATATATTTT. It encodes CASSLRNGNTIYF.

The chain combines TRBV11-2 with TRBJ2-1; TRBD1 matches 11 bases. CDR1 SGHAT and CDR2 FQNNGV come from the germline V gene. The trim removed 2 bases at V and 16 bases at J, leaving 7 bases unmatched. The length of the CDR3 is 13 residues. The CDR3 protein is CASSLKPGQGGFF. As DNA, the CDR3 is TGTGCCAGCAGCTTAAAGCCGGGACAGGGGGGATTCTTC.

The CDR3 DNA sequence: TGTGCCAGTAGTAAACTAGCGGGGGGCGGTACAGATACGCAGTATTTT. It yields the protein CASSKLAGGGTDTQYF. The chain combines TRBV19 with TRBJ2-3; the match to TRBD2 covers 12 bases. Germline loops: CDR1 LNHDA, CDR2 SQIVND (reference sequence). CDR3 length: 16 residues. Trimming at V came to 4 bases and at J to 3 bases, leaving 5 bases not matched to a gene.

The gene calls are TRBV3-1 (or the pseudogene TRBV3-2) and TRBJ1-5, with TRBD1 identical over 12 bases. The CDR3 sequence is 15 residues long. The V gene's germline CDR1 is LGHDT and CDR2 YNNKEL (reference sequence). Germline trimming cut 4 bases from V and 9 bases from J; bases unmatched to any gene: 7. In nucleotides, the CDR3 is TGTGCCAGCAGCCCCGGGACAGGGGGCGCAAGGCCCCAGCATTTT. Protein: CASSPGTGGARPQHF.